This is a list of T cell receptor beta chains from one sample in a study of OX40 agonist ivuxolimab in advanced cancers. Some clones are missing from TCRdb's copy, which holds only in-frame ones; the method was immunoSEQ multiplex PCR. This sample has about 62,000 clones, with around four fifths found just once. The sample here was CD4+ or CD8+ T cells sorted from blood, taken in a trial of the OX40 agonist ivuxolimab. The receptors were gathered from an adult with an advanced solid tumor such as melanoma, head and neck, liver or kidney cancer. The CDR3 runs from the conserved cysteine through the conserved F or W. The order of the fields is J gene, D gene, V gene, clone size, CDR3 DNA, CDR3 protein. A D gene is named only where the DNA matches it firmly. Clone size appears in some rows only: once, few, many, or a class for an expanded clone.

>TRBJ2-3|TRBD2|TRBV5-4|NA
TGTGCCAGCAGCTTGGACGGACTAGCGGGAGATACGCAGTATTTT
CASSLDGLAGDTQYF
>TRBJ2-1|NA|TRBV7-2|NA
TGTGCCAGCAGCTTATTCGGGCCTGCCAATGAGCAGTTCTTC
CASSLFGPANEQFF
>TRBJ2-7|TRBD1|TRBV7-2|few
TGTGCCAGCAGCTTAGTGGGACAGGGGCTTATTATGTACTTC
CASSLVGQGLIMYF
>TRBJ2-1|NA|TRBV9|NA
TGTGCCAGCAGTGTCCTAGGTAGCTCCTACAATGAGCAGTTCTTC
CASSVLGSSYNEQFF
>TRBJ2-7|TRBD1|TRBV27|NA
TGTGCCAGCAGTTTGGGACAGGGGGTGCGAGAGCAGTACTTC
CASSLGQGVREQYF
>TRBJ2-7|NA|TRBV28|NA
TGTGCCAGCAGCATCGAAGGGGCGGCCTACGAGCAGTACTTC
CASSIEGAAYEQYF
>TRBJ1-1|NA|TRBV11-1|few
TGTGCCAGCAGCTTGTTACAGGGATATGCTTTCTTT
CASSLLQGYAFF
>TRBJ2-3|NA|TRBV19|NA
TGTGCCAGTAGTGGAGGATACACAGATACGCAGTATTTT
CASSGGYTDTQYF
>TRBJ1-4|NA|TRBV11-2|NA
TGTGCCAGCAGCTTGGGCAGGCCAGATGAAAAACTGTTTTTT
CASSLGRPDEKLFF
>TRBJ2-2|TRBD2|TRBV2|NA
TGTGCCAGCAGTGAAGCATCCCGCTTTAGCGGGAGATCGGACACCGGGGAGCTGTTTTTT
CASSEASRFSGRSDTGELFF
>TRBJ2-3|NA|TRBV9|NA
TGTGCCAGCAGCGTAGCTACCGCCCCCGATACGCAGTATTTT
CASSVATAPDTQYF
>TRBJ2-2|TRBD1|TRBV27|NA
TGTGCCAGCAGTTTGTGGACAGGGGCCAGCGGGGAGCTGTTTTTT
CASSLWTGASGELFF
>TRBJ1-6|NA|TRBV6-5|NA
TGTGCCAGCAAGCCAGGTTATAATTCACCCCTCCACTTT
CASKPGYNSPLHF
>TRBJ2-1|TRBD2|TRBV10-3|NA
TGTGCCATCAGACGACTAGCGGGAGATCTAAACAATGAGCAGTTCTTC
CAIRRLAGDLNNEQFF
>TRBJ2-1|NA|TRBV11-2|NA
TGTGCCAGCAGCTTAGATCGTATGGGTTCTAATGAGCAGTTCTTC
CASSLDRMGSNEQFF
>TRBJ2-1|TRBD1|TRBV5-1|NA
TGCGCCAGCAGCTTGGGGGACAGAGACTACAATGAGCAGTTCTTC
CASSLGDRDYNEQFF